A selection of T cell receptor beta chains follows, all from one sample in a study of cytomegalovirus exposure and HLA in healthy donors. Assay used: immunoSEQ multiplex PCR; TCRdb lists only in-frame clones, some missing. The sample includes 75,000 to 100,000 clones, about 72% seen only once; the top ten take under 20%. Specimen: PBMCs. The receptors stem from a woman aged 60-70 years in good health and CMV-seropositive. Both conserved end residues are trimmed from each CDR3. Fields, in order: clone size, J gene, CDR3 length, V gene, CDR3 protein. Clone size is shown for a subset of rows, as once, few, many or a class of expanded clone.

size: -
J: TRBJ2-7
length: 12
V: TRBV6-6
CDR3: ASSLQQGGPEQY

size: once
J: TRBJ2-3
length: 14
V: TRBV5-1
CDR3: ASSPKSGGSTDTQY

size: -
J: TRBJ2-3
length: 13
V: TRBV4-2
CDR3: ASSQEGGSTDTQY

size: -
J: TRBJ2-1
length: 12
V: TRBV19
CDR3: ASSLGLALNEQF

size: -
J: TRBJ2-6
length: 15
V: TRBV2
CDR3: ASSRDRSSSGANVLT

size: few
J: TRBJ1-5
length: 10
V: TRBV6-6
CDR3: ASKTGDQPQH

size: -
J: TRBJ1-1
length: 12
V: TRBV6-6
CDR3: ASSYRGRDTEAF

size: few
J: TRBJ1-2
length: 11
V: TRBV7-3
CDR3: ASSAGGDYGYT

size: -
J: TRBJ1-2
length: 10
V: TRBV2
CDR3: ASREGDYGYT

size: -
J: TRBJ2-5
length: 12
V: TRBV5-4
CDR3: ASSFLDREETQY

size: -
J: TRBJ2-1
length: 16
V: TRBV7-9
CDR3: ASSLVRMRAAGVDEQF

size: -
J: TRBJ2-7
length: 13
V: TRBV29-1
CDR3: SVSGTSGRTYEQY

size: few
J: TRBJ1-1
length: 12
V: TRBV5-6
CDR3: ASSLGGVNTEAF

size: -
J: TRBJ2-3
length: 14
V: TRBV4-2
CDR3: ASSRDPGLFTDTQY

size: -
J: TRBJ1-1
length: 11
V: TRBV25-1
CDR3: ASSDWRNTEAF

size: -
J: TRBJ2-1
length: 16
V: TRBV7-6
CDR3: ASSPQSRGRVRSNEQF